The clone carrying this TCR beta chain was observed a few times. Its specificity is not known. Preparing the TCRbeta library involved the use of unique molecular identifiers. TCRdb called the PCR reads again in MiXCR, with one record for every CDR3 protein. The repertoire includes fewer than 550,000 distinct CDR3 sequences, 10% to 12% of them detected once, and 13% to 15% sits in the top ten. The data belong to a study of T-cell reconstitution after alpha-beta-depleted transplantation in children. The V end lost 0 bases, the J end lost 2 bases, and 15 bases lay between the germline ends. This CDR3 is built from 16 residues. Germline assignment: CDR1 DFQATT and CDR2 SNEGSKA (reference sequence). General observations from the study: Approximately two months post-transplant, alpha-beta T cells reportedly originated from several hundred expanded graft clones.

V usage is TRBV20-1 and J usage is TRBJ2-3; tentative D call: TRBD1 (6 bases). This TCR came from a female patient aged 2-10 years who had a stem cell transplant for aplastic anemia, so the T cells may come from the graft donor. Sequenced here: PBMCs, mostly from graft donor cells, sampled 180 days after TCRalphabeta/CD19-depleted stem cell transplant. The CDR3 sequence: CSARDRRTVYTDTQYF. In nucleotides, the CDR3 is TGCAGTGCTAGAGATAGAAGGACAGTTTACACAGATACGCAGTATTTT.